The source of this T cell receptor (beta chain) is a study of T cell responses to AZD1222 COVID-19 vaccine. General study results and limits: Nearly half of spike-specific TCRs reportedly go after variant regions that carry no mutations. Recipients of AZD1222 seropositive at baseline numbered only 5 or 6. There were mostly white British donors and more females than males, and clonal diversity was possibly underestimated.

About this clone: Its target is unknown.

Method: immunoSEQ multiplex PCR; TCRdb's copy keeps in-frame clones and lacks some. The sample lists about 60,000 clones; about 80% were seen once. The ends were cut back, 6 bases at V and 4 bases at J, with 19 bases in the middle. The CDR3 has 16 residues. Germline CDR1 reads MNHEY; CDR2 reads SMNVEV (reference sequence). Specimen: peripheral blood, collected 28 days after the second AZD1222 dose. The receptor was derived from an adult who received the AZD1222 COVID-19 vaccine. This chain uses TRBV27 with TRBJ2-1; D not certain. The CDR3 bases are TGTGCCAGCAGCACAATAACAGCAGTAAGGTACAATGAGCAGTTCTTC. It encodes CASSTITAVRYNEQFF.